Shown below are 27 T cell receptor beta chains from a single sample sequenced in a study of cytomegalovirus exposure and HLA in healthy donors. Amplification used 60 Vbeta primers and 13 Jbeta primers. Libraries were prepared by immunoSEQ multiplex PCR; TCRdb keeps only in-frame clonotypes and omits some of them. In the table there are roughly 170,000 clones, 84% of which are singletons. Sequencing was carried out using PBMCs. These receptors all come from a man between 18 and 29 years old in good health and CMV-seronegative.

The CDR3 loop reads CASSQGGQLYSGNTIYF. The CDR3 coding sequence is TGCGCCAGCAGCCAAGGAGGTCAACTATACTCTGGAAACACCATATATTTT. This chain links TRBV4-1 with TRBJ1-3; D uncertain. This CDR3 has 17 residues. Trimming removed 1 base from V and 0 bases from J, with 13 bases in between. Germline CDR1 MGHRA, CDR2 YSYEKL.

This chain joins TRBV6-1 and TRBJ1-4, with TRBD1 matching 8 bases. The CDR3 sequence is 15 residues long. CDR1 is MNHNS, CDR2 SASEGT, per germline. Germline trimming cut 6 bases from V and 7 bases from J; bases unmatched to any gene: 10. Here the CDR3 DNA reads TGTGCCAGCAGACCCGACAGGGGAGTGGGTGAAAAACTGTTTTTT. It specifies CASRPDRGVGEKLFF.

The chain uses TRBV7-9 and TRBJ2-1; possible D gene TRBD1, 5 bases. Trimming pared 5 bases from V and 9 bases from J, leaving 23 bases between. The CDR3 length is 16 residues. Germline V gene lookup returns CDR1 SEHNR and CDR2 FQNEAQ (reference sequence). CDR3 region: CASSEAGQGSVGEQFF. CDR3 in DNA: TGTGCCAGCAGCGAAGCAGGGCAGGGTTCCGTCGGTGAGCAGTTCTTC.

CDR3 nucleotides: TGTGCCAGCAGACCACTAGCGGGGCGCTACAATGAGCAGTTCTTC. Translated, it gives CASRPLAGRYNEQFF. The chain has TRBV11-2 and TRBJ2-1; TRBD2 matches at 10 bases. Unmatched junction bases numbered 5, after V lost 6 bases and J lost 3 bases. This CDR3 has 15 residues. Germline CDR1 and CDR2: SGHAT and FQNNGV.

The chain has TRBV6-6 and TRBJ2-1; D not resolved. The CDR3 is 12 residues long. V was cut by 6 bases and J by 7 bases, with 10 bases left in between. In germline, CDR1 is MNHNY, CDR2 SVGAGI (reference sequence). CDR3 residues: CASSPPYNEQFF. The DNA of the CDR3 is TGTGCCAGCAGCCCTCCGTATAATGAGCAGTTCTTC.

V and J are TRBV7-9 and TRBJ2-1; D is ambiguous. The CDR3 is made up of 11 amino acids. Germline V CDR1 and CDR2: SEHNR, FQNEAQ (reference sequence). Trimming removed 3 bases at V and 10 bases at J, with 7 bases between. The CDR3 DNA follows: TGTGCCAGCAGCTTCGTCGGGGAGCAGTTCTTC. Translating gives CASSFVGEQFF. Full variable domain (missing parts from reference TRBV7-9 and TRBJ2-1): DTGVSQNPRHKITKRGQNVTFRCDPISEHNRLYWYRQTLGQGPEFLTYFQNEAQLEKSRLLSDRFSAERPKGSFSTLEIQRTEQGDSAMYLCASSFVGEQFFGPGTRLTVL.

The chain couples TRBV6-5 to TRBJ1-6; TRBD1 aligns across 9 bases. The trim removed 5 bases at V and 14 bases at J, leaving 7 bases unmatched. This CDR3 is 13 amino acids long. Germline values: CDR1 MNHEY, CDR2 SVGAGI. The CDR3 region has the DNA TGTGCCAGCAGTCAACAGGGGGCTCTGACCCTCCACTTT. Its protein is CASSQQGALTLHF.

This clone occurred once. This chain connects TRBV30 to TRBJ2-7; unclear D gene. The CDR3 sequence is 12 residues long. V was trimmed by 3 bases and J by 1 base, leaving 7 bases between them. CDR1 is GTSNPN and CDR2 is SVGIG in the germline V gene (reference sequence). In DNA form, the CDR3 reads TGTGCCTGGAGGTTGGCTTCCTACGAGCAGTACTTC. Protein sequence: CAWRLASYEQYF.

The chain combines TRBV10-3 with TRBJ2-2, with 8 nucleotides matching TRBD1. Germline CDR1 ENHRY, CDR2 SYGVKD. The CDR3 consists of 16 residues. Trimming took 9 bases from V and 5 from J; bases not matched to a gene: 14. CDR3: CAITSGGGGDTGELFF. In nucleotides, the CDR3 is TGTGCCATTACGTCAGGGGGCGGAGGAGATACCGGGGAGCTGTTTTTT.

DNA of the CDR3: TGTGCCAGCAGCTTTCGGAGCGGGCAGTACTTC. This translates into CASSFRSGQYF. The chain has TRBV14 and TRBJ2-7, with D maybe TRBD2 (5 bases). Trimming removed 5 bases from V and 9 bases from J, with 11 bases in between. Germline CDR1 is SGHDN and CDR2 is FVKESK. This CDR3 is built from 11 residues. Filled out from reference TRBV14 and TRBJ2-7, the complete variable domain reads EAGVTQFPSHSVIEKGQTVTLRCDPISGHDNLYWYRRVMGKEIKFLLHFVKESKQDESGMPNNRFLAERTGGTYSTLKVQPAELEDSGVYFCASSFRSGQYFGPGTRLTVT.

This chain links TRBV7-9 with TRBJ2-5, with D possibly matching TRBD1 (6 bases). CDR1 and CDR2 (germline): SEHNR, FQNEAQ (reference sequence). The CDR3 has 14 amino acids. Trimming removed 5 bases from V and 3 bases from J, with 13 bases in between. CDR3 coding DNA: TGTGCCAGCAGCCCAGACAGGAAGGAAGAGACCCAGTACTTC. Residues: CASSPDRKEETQYF.

The chain joins TRBV12-5 to TRBJ2-5, with 8 bases aligning to TRBD1. The DNA end favors TRBJ2-7, so the J call may be wrong. CDR1 LGHNT and CDR2 FRNRAP come from the germline V gene. This CDR3 contains 13 residues. In nucleotides, the CDR3 is TGTGCTAGTGGTTCAGGGGGCGAATACGAGCAGTACTTC. The encoded protein is CASGSGGEYEQYF.

Note on this clone: One end of the junction fails to match germline, which may point to a read error. The V gene is TRBV28, the J gene TRBJ2-5; TRBD2 matches 7 bases. The germline V gene has CDR1 MDHEN and CDR2 SYDVKM. The CDR3 consists of 12 residues. CDR3 nucleotide sequence: TGTGCCAGCGGTTTCGGGAGGGAGACCCAGTACTTC. Its protein is CASGFGRETQYF.

The chain is built from TRBV7-9 and TRBJ2-6, with D possibly matching TRBD1 (5 bases). V lost 2 bases to trimming and J lost 4 bases, with 15 bases between them. CDR3 length equals 17 residues. CDR1 is SEHNR and CDR2 is FQNEAQ in the germline V gene (reference sequence). The CDR3 reads CASSLPLGARGANVLTF. The CDR3 bases are TGTGCCAGCAGCTTACCCTTAGGGGCGCGCGGGGCCAACGTCCTGACTTTC.

This chain uses TRBV5-4 with TRBJ2-2, with TRBD2 matching over 8 bases. This CDR3 is built from 15 residues. V lost 6 bases, J lost 3 bases, and 7 bases stayed unmatched. Germline assignment: CDR1 SGHNT and CDR2 YYREEE (reference sequence). CDR3 coding DNA: TGTGCCAGCACTAAACGGGGGGGGCACACCGGGGAGCTGTTTTTT. Its translation: CASTKRGGHTGELFF.

This clone was picked up a small number of times. V usage is TRBV7-9 and J usage is TRBJ2-1; 13 nucleotides align to TRBD2. Germline lookup yields CDR1 SEHNR and CDR2 FQNEAQ (reference sequence). CDR3 length: 16 amino acids. V lost 5 bases, J lost 7 bases, and 8 bases stayed unmatched. The CDR3 DNA follows: TGTGCCAGCAGCCAACGGACTAGCGGGAGATTGAATGAGCAGTTCTTC. The encoded protein is CASSQRTSGRLNEQFF.

This chain connects TRBV7-9 to TRBJ2-7, with 11 bases that match TRBD1. V dropped 5 bases and J dropped 3; count of bases not matched to a gene: 3. The CDR3 runs to 14 residues. Germline-derived CDR1 and CDR2 are SEHNR and FQNEAQ (reference sequence). The CDR3 sequence is CASSQDRGLYEQYF. DNA of the CDR3: TGTGCCAGCAGCCAGGACAGGGGGCTCTACGAGCAGTACTTC.

The CDR3 sequence is CASRTGIHVGYGYTF. Written as DNA, the CDR3 is TGTGCCAGTAGAACCGGGATCCATGTGGGCTATGGCTACACCTTC. V usage is TRBV19 and J usage is TRBJ1-2; D is unclear. In germline, CDR1 is LNHDA, CDR2 SQIVND (reference sequence). This CDR3 has 15 amino acids. Trimming removed 6 bases at V and 4 bases at J, with 18 bases between.

This clone was detected a few times. The chain couples TRBV5-4 to TRBJ1-4; perhaps TRBD1 as D (6 bases). This CDR3 is built from 14 residues. V was pared by 7 bases and J by 5 bases, with 15 bases between. The germline V gene encodes CDR1 SGHNT and CDR2 YYREEE (reference sequence). DNA for the CDR3: TGTGCCAGCGGCCGGGACAACCGAAATGAAAAACTGTTTTTT. Its protein is CASGRDNRNEKLFF.

The chain uses TRBV15 and TRBJ2-7; 7 nucleotides match TRBD1. Germline CDR1 is LNHNV and CDR2 is YYDKDF (reference sequence). This CDR3 spans 16 amino acids. With V trimmed by 4 bases and J by 5 bases, 14 bases remained unmatched. This chain's CDR3 is CATSTDRTGLIHEQYF. The CDR3 nucleotides are TGTGCCACCAGCACCGATAGGACAGGCCTCATCCACGAGCAGTACTTC. The full variable domain, its missing parts supplied by reference TRBV15 and TRBJ2-7, is DAMVIQNPRYQVTQFGKPVTLSCSQTLNHNVMYWYQQKSSQAPKLLFHYYDKDFNNEADTPDNFQSRRPNTSFCFLDIRSPGLGDTAMYLCATSTDRTGLIHEQYFGPGTRLTVT.

For the CDR3, the DNA is TGTGCCAGCAGAGGACAGGGCTTATTCGGCTACACCTTC. It codes for CASRGQGLFGYTF. The chain employs TRBV21-1 and TRBJ1-2; the DNA was not compared with TRBD1, the D call given in the table. TRBV21-1 is listed as a pseudogene. There are 13 residues in the CDR3.

The V and J genes are TRBV4-3 and TRBJ2-5; 7 bases align to TRBD1. The assigned J gene may be wrong: the sequence end matches TRBJ2-7 better. Germline V lookup: CDR1 LGHNA, CDR2 YSLEER. CDR3 length: 15 residues. For the CDR3, the DNA is TGCGCCAGCAGCCAAGATTACAGGGGCTCCTACGAGCAGTACTTC. Encoded protein: CASSQDYRGSYEQYF.

The chain couples TRBV5-1 to TRBJ2-4; TRBD1 agrees at 8 bases. V was pared by 5 bases and J by 1 base, with 14 bases of the junction left unmatched. This CDR3 region has 18 residues. The germline V gene has CDR1 SGHRS and CDR2 YFSETQ. The CDR3 protein is CASRAAYRGSRAKNIQYF. The CDR3 DNA reads TGCGCCAGCAGGGCGGCGTACAGGGGGAGTAGGGCCAAAAACATTCAGTACTTC.

V gene TRBV6-5 combines with J gene TRBJ1-5; maybe TRBD1 (5 bases). Trimming left V 6 bases short and J 0 bases short, with 12 bases between. Germline CDR1 MNHEY, CDR2 SVGAGI. The CDR3 contains 15 residues. The CDR3 here is CASRKTVYSNQPQHF. CDR3 in DNA: TGTGCCAGCAGAAAGACAGTCTATAGCAATCAGCCCCAGCATTTT.

The chain has TRBV6-1 and TRBJ1-6; D not resolved. This CDR3 has 13 amino acids. CDR1 is MNHNS, CDR2 SASEGT, per germline. The germline V and J ends were trimmed by 11 bases and 6 bases, with 14 bases remaining between them. CDR3 loop: CAGQRDGNSPLHF. CDR3 DNA sequence: TGTGCCGGGCAAAGAGACGGTAATTCACCCCTCCACTTT.

The chain employs TRBV7-2 and TRBJ2-3; 8 nucleotides align to TRBD2. The CDR3 loop spans 14 amino acids. The J segment lost 5 bases and the V segment lost 1 base, leaving 2 bases of the junction unmatched. Germline V CDR1 and CDR2: SGHTA, FQGNSA. CDR3 amino acids: CASSLVRGGDTQYF. The DNA for the CDR3 is TGTGCCAGCAGCTTAGTTCGGGGGGGAGATACGCAGTATTTT.

J is TRBJ2-4 and V is TRBV6-1, with 7 bases matching TRBD2. The CDR3 is 15 amino acids. V was clipped by 2 bases and J by 7 bases; unmatched bases: 8. The germline V gene has CDR1 MNHNS and CDR2 SASEGT. In DNA, the CDR3 is TGTGCCAGCAGTGAAAGGTGGCAGGGAGGGAACATTCAGTACTTC. This gives the protein CASSERWQGGNIQYF.